This is a list of T cell receptor beta chains from one sample in a study of blood T cells in healthy people across ages. TCRdb passed the 5' RACE reads through MiXCR, listing each CDR3 protein once. Altogether approximately 830,000 distinct CDR3 sequences are present, approximately 67% being singletons, with the ten largest covering roughly 25%. The sample taken for sequencing was blood. The receptor set was obtained from a young man in good health. Each CDR3 is given with its conserved first and last residue. The D gene is left open where the match is weak. Rows give clone size only sometimes, using once, few, many, or a class for an expanded clone.

TGTGCCAGCAGCCCGACAGGGGGGGGCACTGAAGCTTTCTTT	CASSPTGGGTEAFF	TRBV7-3	TRBJ1-1	few	TRBD1
TGTGCCAGCAGCTCTACTTCCTGGACTAGCGGGAACACAGATACGCAGTATTTT	CASSSTSWTSGNTDTQYF	TRBV7-3	TRBJ2-3	.	TRBD2
TGCGCCAGCAGCTTCGGACAGGTCGAAAACATTCAGTACTTC	CASSFGQVENIQYF	TRBV5-1	TRBJ2-4	.	TRBD1
TGTGCCAGCAGCCAAGGATTGAGATCTAGCACAGATACGCAGTATTTT	CASSQGLRSSTDTQYF	TRBV4-2	TRBJ2-3	.	.
TGTGCCAGCAGCACAGGAGACAGCGCCTACAATGAGCAGTTCTTC	CASSTGDSAYNEQFF	TRBV7-2	TRBJ2-1	.	.
TGTGCTACTACCCGGGCAGCGGGTATTACCTACGAGCAGTACTTC	CATTRAAGITYEQYF	TRBV6-2/TRBV6-3	TRBJ2-7	few	.
TGTGCCAGCAGCTTAGTGGCTAGCGGGGGCCAATACAATGAGCAGTTCTTC	CASSLVASGGQYNEQFF	TRBV11-2	TRBJ2-1	.	TRBD2
TGTGCCAGCAGCTCCAGCGGGGGGGCGCGGAACAATGAGCAGTTCTTC	CASSSSGGARNNEQFF	TRBV7-3	TRBJ2-1	.	TRBD2
TGCAGCGTGCTAGAACAGGGGAACACTGAAGCTTTCTTT	CSVLEQGNTEAFF	TRBV29-1	TRBJ1-1	.	.
TGTGCCAGCAGCCAACTGTCCAGGGGCGGGGGCACAGATACGCAGTATTTT	CASSQLSRGGGTDTQYF	TRBV4-2	TRBJ2-3	few	.
TGCGCCAGCAGCTTGGTAGCGGGACGGACTGAAGCTTTCTTT	CASSLVAGRTEAFF	TRBV5-1	TRBJ1-1	few	.
TGTGCCAGCAGCCCAGGGACAGGCACTCCTTCACCCCTCCACTTT	CASSPGTGTPSPLHF	TRBV7-2	TRBJ1-6	.	TRBD1
TGTGCCAGCAGCTTAAGCCCAGTCTACGAGCAGTACTTC	CASSLSPVYEQYF	TRBV7-2	TRBJ2-7	.	.
TGCAGTGCTCTCGGCGGGGGGCCCGGGGAGACCCAGTACTTC	CSALGGGPGETQYF	TRBV20-1	TRBJ2-5	few	TRBD2
TGTGCCAGCAGCCAAGGTCTCAGGTACGAGCAGTACTTC	CASSQGLRYEQYF	TRBV4-2	TRBJ2-7	few	.
TGTGCCAGCAGCTCCCTCAACAACTACGAGCAGTACTTC	CASSSLNNYEQYF	TRBV7-2	TRBJ2-7	few	.
TGCCCCCTAGCGGGGGTCACCTACGAGCAGTACTTC	CPLAGVTYEQYF	TRBV29-1	TRBJ2-7	.	TRBD2
TGCAGCGTTGGTATAGGGTCCTACGAGCAGTACTTC	CSVGIGSYEQYF	TRBV29-1	TRBJ2-7	few	.
TGCAGCGTACAAACCCAGGGGAGGGATACGCAGTATTTT	CSVQTQGRDTQYF	TRBV29-1	TRBJ2-3	.	.
TGTGCCAGCAGTTTATCAGGGCTTGGTTCCTACGAGCAGTACTTC	CASSLSGLGSYEQYF	TRBV12-3/TRBV12-4	TRBJ2-7	few	.
TGCAGTGCTAGAGTCGGGGGAGAGGCGACAGATACGCAGTATTTT	CSARVGGEATDTQYF	TRBV20-1	TRBJ2-3	few	.
TGTGCCAGCAGCGTAGCCCAGACTCACTATGGCTACACCTTC	CASSVAQTHYGYTF	TRBV9	TRBJ1-2	.	.
TGTGCCAGCAGCTTACACGGGACAGGGGTTAACTATGGCTACACCTTC	CASSLHGTGVNYGYTF	TRBV7-9	TRBJ1-2	.	TRBD1
TGTGCCGGTAGTAGGGGCAACTATGGCTACACCTTC	CAGSRGNYGYTF	TRBV7-3	TRBJ1-2	.	.
TGTGCCAGCAGCCGCCCTGGGGTCTCCTACGATGAGCAGTTCTTC	CASSRPGVSYDEQFF	TRBV7-8	TRBJ2-1	.	.
TGTGCCAGCAGCATACACCCTAGCACAGATACGCAGTATTTT	CASSIHPSTDTQYF	TRBV5-4	TRBJ2-3	.	.
TGTGCCAGCAGCCAAAACGGAGGACCGACTGGGGCCAACGTCCTGACTTTC	CASSQNGGPTGANVLTF	TRBV7-6	TRBJ2-6	.	.
TGTGCCAGCGCACCAGAGGGAGAGACCCAGTACTTC	CASAPEGETQYF	TRBV18	TRBJ2-5	.	.
TGTGCCAGCAGGACAGGGATGGACACCGGGGAGCTGTTTTTT	CASRTGMDTGELFF	TRBV7-9	TRBJ2-2	few	TRBD1
TGCAGTGCTAGAGGTGGGACTAGTGGGGTCGTAGAGCAGTATTTT	CSARGGTSGVVEQYF	TRBV20-1	TRBJ2-3	.	TRBD2
TGTGCCAGCAGCTTGGAAAGGACTAGCGCTATCTACGAGCAGTACTTC	CASSLERTSAIYEQYF	TRBV5-5	TRBJ2-7	few	TRBD2
TGTGCCAGCAGCCAAGAGGACTCCCGAGGGTATACGCAGTATTTT	CASSQEDSRGYTQYF	TRBV4-2	TRBJ2-3	.	.